The T cell receptor beta chain under discussion was sequenced for a study of T cell responses to AZD1222 COVID-19 vaccine (dated by TCRdb to the early 2020s). A note on the overall study: Because spike-specific TCR depth and breadth did not differ between the two schedules, AZD1222 recipients who got a second dose at roughly 4 weeks were pooled with those who got a second dose at roughly 12 weeks. A total of approximately 250 trial participants underwent TCR sequencing, of whom nearly 210 had received two doses of AZD1222 and 26 had received two doses of the MenACWY control vaccine. Enrollment into the trials was organized by age into subgroups of 18-55, 56-69 and 70-plus years, and those subgroups contained roughly 140, 27 and 60 TCR-sequenced participants, respectively. What the study reported, not specific to this receptor: Spike-specific TCR breadth and depth rose significantly after two AZD1222 doses compared with day 0 and with MenACWY recipients. Epitopes outside the regions mutated in the B.1.351 and B.1.1.7 variants were reportedly recognized by nearly half of the unique spike-specific TCRs. Because no day 14 peak-response samples were available, the repertoires could be characterized only after the peak T cell response. Participants were mostly white British, with more females than males. The authors suggested clonal diversity may have been underestimated. The vaccine-associated CD4 TCRs covered the entire spike protein, and the dominant responses fell in regions 160-218 and 743-854. The 56-69-year group was small, and its depth increase did not reach significance, likely because of low power. Conclusions about previously exposed vaccinees are limited because only five to seven AZD1222 recipients were SARS-CoV-2 seropositive at baseline.

The CDR3 regions of human TCRbeta chains were analyzed by immunosequencing. As for the authors' bioinformatics: TCRs in the repertoires were matched against a reference library of SARS-CoV-2-specific TCRs that had been generated with the MIRA antigen-specificity platform. Breadth was defined as the fraction of unique TCRs that were SARS-CoV-2-associated, and depth was defined as the fraction of total T cells that were SARS-CoV-2-associated. Using the MIRA data, each spike-specific TCR was assigned both to the spike region to which the TCR was reactive and to a CD4 or CD8 class. Log10-transformed breadth and depth values were compared by one-way ANOVA with Sidak's multiple comparisons tests. The table was pulled from immuneACCESS by TCRdb, which kept in-frame rearrangements only. Such tables lose some clones; where checked, under half of the loss comes from unresolved V genes, and the rest has no known cause. The DNA gave D and trimming, while V, J and clone size come from that table. The sample table holds 130,000 or so clones, of which almost 95% were seen once. The ten largest account for around 1.7% of the sample.

Including the terminal cysteine and phenylalanine, the CDR3 comprises 15 residues. Only the CDR3 region is kept as DNA, spanning 45 bases read in frame from base 1. CDR1 MRHNA and CDR2 SNTAGT are derived from the germline V gene. Trimming leaves V shorter by 5 bases and J shorter by 5 bases, with the junction holding 7 bases beyond the gene matches. Explained via the paper, the time point label denotes: baseline before first vaccination. The vaccinee samples were drawn from two UK trials, COV001 and COV002, one of which was a single-blind randomized controlled phase 2/3 trial testing AZD1222 (ChAdOx1 nCoV-19) in healthy adults. For TCRbeta chain sequencing, PBMC samples from trial participants were taken at day 0 and at day 28 after the second dose. As concerns this clone: Its antigen is currently not known. Nothing much larger sits one base from this clone, and base qualities are not available.

The sequences come from peripheral blood, collected on day 0 of AZD1222 vaccination. The sequence was collected from an adult in good health. The chain employs TRBV6-4 and TRBJ1-5, with 9 middle bases fitting TRBD1. The DNA sequence is as follows: TGTGCCAGCAGTCAAACAGGGGGCTCTGATCAGCCCCAGCATTTT. Its coded protein is CASSQTGGSDQPQHF.